In this sample, the clone carrying this T cell receptor beta chain turned up a few times. What it recognizes is unknown. Generation of TCR cDNA used 5'RACE template switching (which added a universal primer site and UMIs). TCRdb independently ran MiXCR on the 5' RACE reads; one entry per CDR3 protein. The sample lists about 130,000 distinct CDR3 sequences; roughly 8.2% were seen once. Deletions cut 10 bases from V and 0 bases from J, with 16 bases between. The CDR3 totals 16 residues. This sample is drawn from a study of T cells after yellow fever vaccination. In the study overall: SMART-Seq v4 Ultra Low Input served to prepare low-cell-number fractions. Findings of the study overall: Post-booster samples contained most primary-vaccination clones (approximately 96% CD4, around 88% CD8).

This receptor was obtained from a man aged 18 to 30 who received the YFV17D yellow fever vaccine. J is TRBJ2-6 and V is TRBV12-3 or TRBV12-4, with unresolved D. This sample comprised CD8+ T cells sorted from PBMCs, obtained on the day of the yellow fever booster vaccination. CDR3 region: CATGRVLSSGANVLTF. Written as DNA, the CDR3 is TGTGCCACGGGCCGGGTTCTTAGCTCTGGGGCCAACGTCCTGACTTTC.